Here is one T cell receptor beta chain with its context. Its antigen remains unidentified. This record comes from a study of cytomegalovirus exposure and HLA in healthy donors. Study-wide results and caveats: Cytomegalovirus association was listed for around 180 TCR beta chains. Reports described diagnosis of cytomegalovirus status by the classifier as highly specific and sensitive. Later analysis showed most CMV-associated TCR beta chains appearing HLA-restricted.

The PCR made use of 60 Vbeta and 13 Jbeta primers. Method: immunoSEQ multiplex PCR; TCRdb's copy keeps in-frame clones and lacks some. The table has fewer than 250,000 clones, roughly 82% seen once. At the time of sampling, donors were nominally healthy, though unrecorded immune exposures were likely. V shed 5 bases, J shed 4 bases, and the junction held 14 bases outside the gene matches. Per the germline V gene, CDR1 is SGHVS and CDR2 is FNYEAQ. The CDR3 has 18 amino acids. Material: PBMCs. The chain couples TRBV7-6 to TRBJ2-1, with 10 positions matching TRBD2. This clonotype originated in a man aged 40-55 years in good health and CMV-seropositive. The CDR3 reads CASSLLAGAEGTYNEQFF. The CDR3 DNA follows: TGTGCCAGCAGCCTCCTAGCGGGAGCGGAGGGGACTTACAATGAGCAGTTCTTC.